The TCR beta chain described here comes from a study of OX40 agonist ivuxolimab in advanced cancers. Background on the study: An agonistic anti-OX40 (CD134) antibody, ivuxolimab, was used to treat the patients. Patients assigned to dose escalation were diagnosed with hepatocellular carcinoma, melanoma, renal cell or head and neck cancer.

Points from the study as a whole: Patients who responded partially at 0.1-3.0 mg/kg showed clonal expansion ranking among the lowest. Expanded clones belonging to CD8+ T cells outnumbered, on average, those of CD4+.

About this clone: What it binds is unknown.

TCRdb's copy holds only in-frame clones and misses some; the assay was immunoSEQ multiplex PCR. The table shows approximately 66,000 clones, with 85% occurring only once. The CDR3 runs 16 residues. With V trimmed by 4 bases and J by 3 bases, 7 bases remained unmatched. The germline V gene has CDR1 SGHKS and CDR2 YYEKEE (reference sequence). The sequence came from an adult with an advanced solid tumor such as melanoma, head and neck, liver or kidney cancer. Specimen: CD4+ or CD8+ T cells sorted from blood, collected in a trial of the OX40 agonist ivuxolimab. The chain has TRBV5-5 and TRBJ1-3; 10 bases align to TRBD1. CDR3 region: CASSAPGQGFGNTIYF. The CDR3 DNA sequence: TGTGCCAGCAGCGCTCCGGGACAGGGGTTTGGAAACACCATATATTTT.